The 3 T cell receptor beta chains presented below share a single source sample, sequenced in a study of T cell responses to AZD1222 COVID-19 vaccine listed by TCRdb under 2021. Library prep was done by the immunoSEQ multiplex PCR assay. TCRdb took this table from immuneACCESS and kept in-frame rearrangements with V and J called. Such tables lack part of the clones; where checked against another copy, unresolved V genes explain under half of the gap, and the rest is unexplained. The sample profile shows about 140,000 clones; 65% to 90% of them were found once. The ten largest account for around 8.3% of the sample. The sample's time point label, in plain terms: about 28 days (+/-7) after the second vaccine dose. Sample treatment or condition, as interpreted from the label and publication: meningococcal conjugate vaccine given as trial control. The input for sequencing was peripheral blood, taken 28 days after the second dose of the MenACWY control vaccine. The receptors here all came from an adult who received the MenACWY meningococcal vaccine as a control.

V is TRBV4-3 and J is TRBJ1-1; TRBD1 aligns across 8 bases. CDR1 and CDR2 (germline): LGHNA, YSLEER. This CDR3 spans 13 amino acids. V lost 0 bases, J lost 7 bases, and 1 base stayed unmatched. The CDR3 sequence is CASSQDDRGEAFF. The DNA of the CDR3 is TGCGCCAGCAGCCAAGATGACAGGGGTGAAGCTTTCTTT.

This CDR3 reads CASSLHSYNEQFF. For the CDR3, the DNA is TGCGCCAGCAGCTTACACTCCTACAATGAGCAGTTCTTC. The chain links TRBV5-1 to TRBJ2-1; no clear D gene. Trimming cost V 2 bases and J 0 bases, with 3 bases left between them. The CDR3 is 13 residues long. Per germline, CDR1 SGHRS and CDR2 YFSETQ.

The chain combines TRBV11-2 with TRBJ2-2; D uncertain. Germline assignment: CDR1 SGHAT and CDR2 FQNNGV. The CDR3 length is 14 residues. Trimming left V 1 base short and J 4 bases short, with 7 bases between. The CDR3 region is CASSLVWSTGELFF. CDR3 nucleotides: TGTGCCAGCAGCTTAGTTTGGAGCACCGGGGAGCTGTTTTTT.